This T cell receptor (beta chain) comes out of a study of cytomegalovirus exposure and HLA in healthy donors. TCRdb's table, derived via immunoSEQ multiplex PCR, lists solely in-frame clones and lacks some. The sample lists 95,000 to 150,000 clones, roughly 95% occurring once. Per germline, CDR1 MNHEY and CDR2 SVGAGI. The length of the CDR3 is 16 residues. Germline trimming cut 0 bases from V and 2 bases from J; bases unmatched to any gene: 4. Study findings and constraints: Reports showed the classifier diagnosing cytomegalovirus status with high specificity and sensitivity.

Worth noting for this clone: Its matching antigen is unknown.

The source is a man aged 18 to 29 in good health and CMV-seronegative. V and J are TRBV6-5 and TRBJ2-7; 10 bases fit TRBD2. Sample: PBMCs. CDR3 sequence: CASSYSTGLATYEQYF. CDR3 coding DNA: TGTGCCAGCAGTTACTCTACGGGACTAGCGACCTACGAGCAGTACTTC.